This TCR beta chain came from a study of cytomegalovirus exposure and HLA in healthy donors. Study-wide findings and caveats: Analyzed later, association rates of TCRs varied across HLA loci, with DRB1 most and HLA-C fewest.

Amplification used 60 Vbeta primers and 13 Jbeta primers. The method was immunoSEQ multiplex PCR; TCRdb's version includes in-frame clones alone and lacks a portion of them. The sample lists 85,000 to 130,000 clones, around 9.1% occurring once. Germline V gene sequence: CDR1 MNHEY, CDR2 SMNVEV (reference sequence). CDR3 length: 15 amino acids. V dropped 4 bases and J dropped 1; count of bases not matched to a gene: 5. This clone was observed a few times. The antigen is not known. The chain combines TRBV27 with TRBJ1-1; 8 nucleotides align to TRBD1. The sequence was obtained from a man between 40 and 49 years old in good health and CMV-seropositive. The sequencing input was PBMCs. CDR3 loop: CASSSRGQGNTEAFF. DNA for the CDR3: TGTGCCAGCAGTTCTAGAGGACAGGGGAACACTGAAGCTTTCTTT.